This T cell receptor beta chain was profiled in a study of T cells in localized non-small cell lung cancer. The CDR3 length is 13 residues. Findings of the study overall: One tumor region alone was sequenced, and heterogeneity therefore remains possible. A median of 57 of the top 100 tumor clones appeared in adjacent lung, which was paired and uninvolved.

For this clone: The antigen is not known.

The repertoire was sequenced with immunoSEQ multiplex PCR; TCRdb's copy has only in-frame clones and lacks some. In the table there are around 67,000 clones, under 90% of which are singletons. The starting material was peripheral blood, obtained before any cancer treatment. The sequence derives from a woman aged 35 to 70 with stage I lung adenocarcinoma. The gene calls are TRBV21-1 and TRBJ1-2. TRBV21-1 is flagged as a pseudogene. The CDR3 sequence: CASSKVLIYGYTF. The CDR3 coding sequence is TGTGCCAGCAGCAAAGTTCTGATCTATGGCTACACCTTC.